This is a list of T cell receptor beta chains from one sample in a study of radiotherapy plus CTLA-4 blockade in lung cancer. Here immunoSEQ multiplex PCR was the method, and the copy in TCRdb shows in-frame clones only, minus some. The sample gives 85,000 to 90,000 clones, more than 75% of which show up once; around 17% is in the top ten. The starting material was peripheral blood, obtained from a patient treated with radiotherapy plus ipilimumab. The receptors shown here come from a human donor with non-small cell lung cancer that progressed on radiotherapy plus ipilimumab. Each CDR3 is given with its conserved first and last residue. Fields, in order: clone size, J gene, V gene, D gene, CDR3 DNA, CDR3 protein. The D gene is left open where the match is weak. The size entry is marked missing in some rows and otherwise reads once, few, many or a size class.

- | TRBJ1-1 | TRBV7-8 | - | TGTGCCAGCAGCTTAGCGACGGGGGGCTTCACTGAAGCTTTCTTT | CASSLATGGFTEAFF
- | TRBJ2-1 | TRBV6-4 | TRBD1 | TGTGCCAGCAGCGTTCAGGGGGGGACAGGGGGCAATGAGCAGTTCTTC | CASSVQGGTGGNEQFF
- | TRBJ1-1 | TRBV5-1 | - | TGCGCCAGCAGGGGGAGAGACCGTTCAGGGAACACTGAAGCTTTCTTT | CASRGRDRSGNTEAFF
- | TRBJ1-6 | TRBV25-1 | - | TGTGCCAGCCACCGGGGGGATGGCAATTCACCCCTCCACTTT | CASHRGDGNSPLHF
- | TRBJ1-2 | TRBV7-9 | - | TGTGCCAGCAGCTCCGGTTCAGGGTTTAAAGACTATGGCTACACCTTC | CASSSGSGFKDYGYTF
- | TRBJ1-3 | TRBV29-1 | - | TGCAGCGCTGTTGAATGGGAGGGAAACACCATATATTTT | CSAVEWEGNTIYF
- | TRBJ1-2 | TRBV28 | TRBD1 | TGTGCCAGCCTACTACAGGGGGCTTGGGGCTACACCTTC | CASLLQGAWGYTF
once | TRBJ2-5 | TRBV4-3 | TRBD2 | TGCGCCAGCAGCTCTAGCGGGCAAGAGACCCAGTACTTC | CASSSSGQETQYF
few | TRBJ1-5 | TRBV21-1 | - | TGTGCCAGCAACGGTAGGGACGGGAATCAGCCCCAGCATTTT | CASNGRDGNQPQHF
- | TRBJ2-5 | TRBV27 | TRBD1 | TGTGCCAGCAGTCTACAGGGGGTAGAGACCCAGTACTTC | CASSLQGVETQYF
- | TRBJ2-1 | TRBV7-3 | TRBD2 | TGTGCCAGCAGCTCACCCGGGACTAGCGGGAGCAATGAGCAGTTCTTC | CASSSPGTSGSNEQFF
- | TRBJ2-7 | TRBV7-3 | TRBD1 | TGTGCCAGCAGCTTAATGGGCCCGGGGACAGGGGATGAGCAGTACTTC | CASSLMGPGTGDEQYF
once | TRBJ2-7 | TRBV20-1 | - | TGCAGTGCTAGGTATTACTACGAGCAGTACTTC | CSARYYYEQYF
- | TRBJ1-4 | TRBV11-3 | TRBD1 | TGTGCCAGCAGCTTAGTTGGACAGGGTAATGAAAAACTGTTTTTT | CASSLVGQGNEKLFF
- | TRBJ1-6 | TRBV2 | TRBD1 | TGTGCCAGCAGTGAAGCGCTTAGCGGGACAGGGGAACACTTT | CASSEALSGTGEHF
once | TRBJ2-7 | TRBV19 | - | TGTGCCAGTAGTGCTGCAGCTTACTACGAGCAGTACTTC | CASSAAAYYEQYF
- | TRBJ1-6 | TRBV5-1 | - | TGCGCCAGCAGCTTGGCGATGGGATATAATTCACCCCTCCACTTT | CASSLAMGYNSPLHF
few | TRBJ2-1 | TRBV5-5 | - | TGTGCCAGCAGCCAGGACACATACAATGAGCAGTTCTTC | CASSQDTYNEQFF
- | TRBJ2-3 | TRBV5-5 | TRBD2 | TGTGCCAGCAGCTCATCGCTAGCGGGGGGCACAGATACGCAGTATTTT | CASSSSLAGGTDTQYF
- | TRBJ1-6 | TRBV5-4 | - | TGTGCCAGCAGCTTAGACAGAGATAATTCACCCCTCCACTTT | CASSLDRDNSPLHF
once | TRBJ1-2 | TRBV6-6 | - | TGTGCCAGCAGTTACAGGGGGGGCTATGGCTACACCTTC | CASSYRGGYGYTF
- | TRBJ2-4 | TRBV4-1 | - | TGCGCCAGCAGCCAAGTAAGGGGAGGACAATCGGGCATTCAGTACTTC | CASSQVRGGQSGIQYF
- | TRBJ2-7 | TRBV5-1 | - | - | CASSVGPGYEQYF
- | TRBJ2-3 | TRBV6-1 | TRBD2 | TGTGCCAGCAGAGGGCTAGCGGGGAGCACAGATACGCAGTATTTT | CASRGLAGSTDTQYF
few | TRBJ2-5 | TRBV4-2 | - | TGTGCCAGCAGCCAAGATCGAGGGCTTAAAGAGACCCAGTACTTC | CASSQDRGLKETQYF
- | TRBJ1-3 | TRBV11-2 | TRBD1 | TGTGCCAGCAGCTTACAGGGGGTTAATGGAAACACCATATATTTT | CASSLQGVNGNTIYF
- | TRBJ2-5 | TRBV7-2 | - | TGTGCCAGCAGCCCAGCGGGTGGGTGGCGAGAGACCCAGTACTTC | CASSPAGGWRETQYF
- | TRBJ2-7 | TRBV2 | TRBD1 | TGTGCCAGCAGTGGGGGGACAGAAAACTCCTACGAGCAGTACTTC | CASSGGTENSYEQYF
- | TRBJ2-7 | TRBV7-2 | - | TGTGCCAGCAGCGTGACAGCGAGCTCCTACGAGCAGTACTTC | CASSVTASSYEQYF
- | TRBJ2-3 | TRBV7-2 | - | TGTGCCAGCAGCGGAACGGGGGTTAGCACAGATACGCAGTATTTT | CASSGTGVSTDTQYF
- | TRBJ1-5 | TRBV5-5 | - | TGTGCCAGCAGCTTCCGGTTGTATAGCAATCAGCCCCAGCATTTT | CASSFRLYSNQPQHF
- | TRBJ2-7 | TRBV4-2 | TRBD2 | TGTGCCAGCAGCCAAGATTGGGGGGGAGACTACGAGCAGTACTTC | CASSQDWGGDYEQYF
- | TRBJ2-7 | TRBV7-2 | - | TGTGCCAGCAGCTCCAGCTGGGGGGTAACAGGGGCCTCCTACGAGCAGTACTTC | CASSSSWGVTGASYEQYF
- | TRBJ1-2 | TRBV5-1 | - | TGCGCCAGCGGAGCCGGGACACCCGCTGTCGGCTACACCTTC | CASGAGTPAVGYTF
- | TRBJ1-1 | TRBV6-6 | - | TGTGCCAGCAGTCCGGTACAGGGCACTGAAGCTTTCTTT | CASSPVQGTEAFF
few | TRBJ1-1 | TRBV28 | - | TGTGCCAGCAGTTTACTTGGGAACACTGAAGCTTTCTTT | CASSLLGNTEAFF
- | TRBJ2-7 | TRBV27 | - | TGTGCCAGCAGTTTATCGATGCACGCCCGGTTTCCCTACGAGCAGTACTTC | CASSLSMHARFPYEQYF
- | TRBJ2-1 | TRBV9 | TRBD2 | TGTGCCAGCAGCGTGCTAGCGGGAGGGTACAATGAGCAGTTCTTC | CASSVLAGGYNEQFF
- | TRBJ2-3 | TRBV5-1 | TRBD2 | TGCGCCAGCAGCTTAGGGGGGCGGGGGGGCCTACTAGGCACAGATACGCAGTATTTT | CASSLGGRGGLLGTDTQYF
- | TRBJ1-2 | TRBV18 | - | TGTGCCAGCTCACCGAAGGCTGCTAACTATGGCTACACCTTC | CASSPKAANYGYTF
- | TRBJ2-7 | TRBV28 | - | TGTGCCAGCAGTTCGCGAGGCCAGCCGAAGGCCCACGAGCAGTACTTC | CASSSRGQPKAHEQYF
- | TRBJ2-7 | TRBV9 | TRBD2 | TGTGCCAGCAGCCCAGGGACTTGGGAGGGCGAGCAGTACTTC | CASSPGTWEGEQYF
- | TRBJ1-1 | TRBV19 | - | TGTGCCAGTAGTATAGTGACAGGGAACACTGAAGCTTTCTTT | CASSIVTGNTEAFF
- | TRBJ2-7 | TRBV2 | - | TGTGCCTCCCTCGTCCCCGGGGCTCGGGAGCAGTACTTC | CASLVPGAREQYF
- | TRBJ2-7 | TRBV5-1 | TRBD1 | TGCGCCAGCAGCTTGGGGACAGGGGAGCAGTACTTC | CASSLGTGEQYF
- | TRBJ1-3 | TRBV18 | - | TGTGCCAGCTCGCTACAGTTGGGTAGCTCTGGAAACACCATATATTTT | CASSLQLGSSGNTIYF
- | TRBJ2-2 | TRBV10-3 | - | TGTGCCATCAGTGAGTCGTCAGGGTATGCCCTTATCCCCGGGGAGCTGTTTTTT | CAISESSGYALIPGELFF
- | TRBJ2-1 | TRBV7-9 | - | TGTGCCAGCAGCCCCCCCCGGCGAGAAAGTGAGAATGAGCAGTTCTTC | CASSPPRRESENEQFF
- | TRBJ1-2 | TRBV5-1 | - | TGCGCCAACAGCCCCGGGGGGGGGAACTTTAACTATGGCTACACCTTC | CANSPGGGNFNYGYTF
- | TRBJ1-5 | TRBV2 | - | TGTGCCAGCAATGATGGCGGGGATATCGGCAATCAGCCCCAGCATTTT | CASNDGGDIGNQPQHF
- | TRBJ2-1 | TRBV4-1 | - | TGCGCCAGCAGCCAAATTGGCGGACAGCAGTTCTTC | CASSQIGGQQFF
few | TRBJ2-6 | TRBV4-1 | - | TGCGCCAGCAGCCAAGATTTTTCTGGGGCCAACGTCCTGACTTTC | CASSQDFSGANVLTF
- | TRBJ2-5 | TRBV5-1 | - | TGCGCCAGCAGCTTGGAGGGGCGTAAGGAGACCCAGTACTTC | CASSLEGRKETQYF
- | TRBJ2-3 | TRBV4-2 | - | TGTGCCAGCAGCCAAGATCGGGAAGATACGCAGTATTTT | CASSQDREDTQYF
- | TRBJ2-7 | TRBV14 | - | TGTGCCAGCAGCCAAGGAGGACCCTTTAGCTCCTACGAGCAGTACTTC | CASSQGGPFSSYEQYF